This T cell receptor beta chain appears in the sequencing data of a study of CD8 T cells in ankylosing spondylitis. Findings of the study overall: Roughly 8 highly homologous variants formed a TCR beta motif that appeared characteristic of ankylosing spondylitis blood. Previous work reported some of these motif variants in the synovial fluid and blood of reactive arthritis. Disease-linked clones bore a CD8+ phenotype, appearing relatively rarely in peripheral blood.

One entry per CDR3 protein results from TCRdb running MiXCR on the 5' RACE reads. This table has more than 300,000 distinct CDR3 sequences, 11% appearing once. This clonotype was counted ten times or more. Its antigen remains unidentified. Per the germline V gene, CDR1 is MNHEY and CDR2 is SVGEGT. The CDR3 spans 14 residues. The trim removed 5 bases at V and 2 bases at J, leaving 4 bases unmatched. The sample was blood, either unsorted or a sorted T cell fraction (not recorded which). V is TRBV6-2 or TRBV6-3 and J is TRBJ2-7; 9 bases match TRBD2. The receptor was derived from a female donor with ankylosing spondylitis or in good health (not recorded which). CDR3 coding DNA: TGTGCCAGCAGTCTAGCGGGACCGACCTACGAGCAGTACTTC. Translating it yields CASSLAGPTYEQYF.